Following are 26 T cell receptor beta chains from one sample sequenced in a study of CD4 T cells in relation to SARS-CoV-2 and coronaviruses. Before the COVID-19 pandemic, during about 2011-2019, CD4+ T cells were taken from unexposed donors. After more than eight days of culture, CD4+ T cells were isolated. Clones were read by immunoSEQ multiplex PCR, and TCRdb kept only the in-frame ones, dropping some. This sample has some 30,000 clones, with nearly 80% found just once. Their recognized antigens are unknown. The sample taken for sequencing was CD4+ T cells from PBMCs, cultured in vitro. These TCRs come from a human donor in good health.

The V and J genes are TRBV7-3 and TRBJ1-2, with D uncertain. Germline values: CDR1 SGHTA, CDR2 FQGTGA. The CDR3 consists of 13 residues. The V gene lost 0 bases and the J gene lost 8 bases, with 10 bases spanning the gap. CDR3 nucleotides: TGTGCCAGCAGCTTAACCTCATCACAGGGCTACACCTTC. It codes for CASSLTSSQGYTF.

This chain links TRBV5-5 with TRBJ1-6; D is uncertain. V lost 1 base, J lost 4 bases, and 12 bases lay in between. Germline CDR1 SGHKS, CDR2 YYEKEE (reference sequence). The CDR3 totals 16 residues. As DNA, the CDR3 is TGTGCCAGCAGCTTGTCCCCGGGATTTTATAATTCACCCCTCCACTTT. It specifies CASSLSPGFYNSPLHF.

The genes are TRBV2 and TRBJ1-5, with 7 positions matching TRBD1. Trimming cost V 3 bases and J 7 bases; bases outside gene matches: 9. The CDR3 is made up of 15 amino acids. From germline, CDR1 is SNHLY and CDR2 FYNNEI. The CDR3 DNA reads TGTGCCAGCAGTGATGGAGACAGGGCGGGACAGCCCCAGCATTTT. It codes for CASSDGDRAGQPQHF.

V and J are TRBV12-3 or TRBV12-4 and TRBJ2-4; D not resolved. The V gene lost 8 bases and the J gene lost 0 bases, with 5 bases spanning the gap. The CDR3 is made up of 12 amino acids. This chain's CDR3 is CASSVAKNIQYF. The CDR3 DNA reads TGTGCCAGCTCCGTAGCCAAAAACATTCAGTACTTC.

The rearrangement links TRBV6-5 to TRBJ1-5; D is unclear. Trimming stripped 4 bases from V and 4 bases from J, with 5 bases between. The CDR3 has 12 amino acids. CDR1 and CDR2 (germline): MNHEY, SVGAGI. CDR3 amino acids: CASSSPNQPQHF. The CDR3 DNA follows: TGTGCCAGCAGTTCCCCTAATCAGCCCCAGCATTTT.

The rearrangement uses TRBV25-1 and TRBJ2-3; the D gene could be TRBD1 or TRBD2 (5 bases each). Germline values: CDR1 MGHDK, CDR2 SYGVNS. This CDR3 contains 15 residues. Deletions cut 6 bases from V and 5 bases from J, with 18 bases between. The CDR3 bases are TGTGCCAGCAGCACACCGGCGAGGGGTGGAGATACGCAGTATTTT. Its translation is CASSTPARGGDTQYF.

The chain couples TRBV6-5 to TRBJ1-2; tentative D call: TRBD1 (5 bases). The CDR3 covers 14 residues. V lost 6 bases and J 6 bases, leaving 17 bases between the germline ends. The V gene's germline CDR1 is MNHEY and CDR2 SVGAGI. This CDR3 is CASSSEPQGHGYTF. In DNA form, the CDR3 reads TGTGCCAGCAGCTCGGAACCTCAGGGCCATGGCTACACCTTC.

The genes are TRBV18 and TRBJ1-2; D not certain. With 0 bases removed from V and 7 bases from J, the gap between germline ends came to 9 bases. The germline V gene has CDR1 KGHSH and CDR2 LQKENI. The CDR3 is 13 amino acids. The CDR3 sequence is CASSPPQAIGYTF. The CDR3 DNA sequence: TGTGCCAGCTCACCACCGCAGGCCATTGGCTACACCTTC.

V gene TRBV19 combines with J gene TRBJ2-1, with D possibly TRBD2 on 6 matching bases. The CDR3 totals 13 residues. V was trimmed by 6 bases and J by 6 bases, leaving 12 bases between them. Germline CDR1 reads LNHDA; CDR2 reads SQIVND (reference sequence). The CDR3, as DNA: TGTGCCAGTAGGTGGCCGGGACTCAATGAGCAGTTCTTC. This encodes CASRWPGLNEQFF. The variable domain in full, with the rest retrieved from reference TRBV19 and TRBJ2-1, is DGGITQSPKYLFRKEGQNVTLSCEQNLNHDAMYWYRQDPGQGLRLIYYSQIVNDFQKGDIAEGYSVSREKKESFPLTVTSAQKNPTAFYLCASRWPGLNEQFFGPGTRLTVL.

The chain uses TRBV6-2 or TRBV6-3 and TRBJ2-7; tentatively, D is TRBD1 (6 bases). This CDR3 comprises 14 residues. Germline assignment: CDR1 MNHEY and CDR2 SVGEGT. V was cut by 2 bases and J by 5 bases, with 13 bases left in between. The CDR3 bases are TGTGCCAGCAGTTACGGGGCAGGGGCGGACGAGCAGTACTTC. This gives the protein CASSYGAGADEQYF.

This clone was detected only once. This chain links TRBV11-2 with TRBJ2-7; TRBD2 agrees at 7 bases. CDR1 and CDR2 from the germline V gene are SGHAT and FQNNGV. CDR3 size: 12 residues. The trim removed 5 bases at V and 10 bases at J, leaving 8 bases unmatched. DNA of the CDR3: TGTGCCAGCAGCCCCCAGGGCGGGGGACAGTACTTC. This encodes CASSPQGGGQYF.

This clone was seen just once. The genes are TRBV5-1 and TRBJ2-3; TRBD2 agrees at 9 bases. The germline CDR1 and CDR2 sequences are SGHRS and YFSETQ. Unmatched junction bases numbered 10, after V lost 5 bases and J lost 6 bases. The CDR3 runs 15 residues. CDR3 residues: CASSYSSGSSDTQYF. In nucleotides, the CDR3 is TGCGCCAGCAGTTATAGTAGCGGGAGCTCGGATACGCAGTATTTT. Combining the CDR3 with reference TRBV5-1 and TRBJ2-3 gives the whole variable domain KAGVTQTPRYLIKTRGQQVTLSCSPISGHRSVSWYQQTPGQGLQFLFEYFSETQRNKGNFPGRFSGRQFSNSRSEMNVSTLELGDSALYLCASSYSSGSSDTQYFGPGTRLTVL.

The chain combines TRBV5-1 with TRBJ2-2; tentatively, D is TRBD2 (5 bases). The V gene's germline CDR1 is SGHRS and CDR2 YFSETQ. CDR3 length: 18 amino acids. The V end was cut by 0 bases, the J end by 5 bases, with 20 bases between. The CDR3 spells CASSLDGSARERTGELFF. The CDR3 nucleotides read TGCGCCAGCAGCTTGGACGGTTCGGCTAGAGAGCGGACCGGGGAGCTGTTTTTT.

The rearrangement joins TRBV5-1 to TRBJ2-1, with 13 bases aligning to TRBD2. V shed 7 bases, J shed 8 bases, and the junction held 3 bases outside the gene matches. The CDR3 extends over 13 amino acids. The germline V gene has CDR1 SGHRS and CDR2 YFSETQ. The CDR3 DNA follows: TGCGCCAGCGGGACTAGCGGGATGGATGAGCAGTTCTTC. This codes for CASGTSGMDEQFF.

This clone was detected a few times. This rearrangement joins TRBV15 to TRBJ1-1; 7 nucleotides agree with TRBD1. This CDR3 spans 16 amino acids. Germline V gene sequence: CDR1 LNHNV, CDR2 YYDKDF (reference sequence). V lost 3 bases, J lost 1 base, and 8 bases stayed unmatched. The CDR3, as DNA: TGTGCCACCAGCAGCTCGCCGGGACAGCGGAACACTGAAGCTTTCTTT. Protein: CATSSSPGQRNTEAFF. The whole variable domain, remainder taken from reference TRBV15 and TRBJ1-1, is DAMVIQNPRYQVTQFGKPVTLSCSQTLNHNVMYWYQQKSSQAPKLLFHYYDKDFNNEADTPDNFQSRRPNTSFCFLDIRSPGLGDTAMYLCATSSSPGQRNTEAFFGQGTRLTVV.

This clone showed up just a few times. J is TRBJ1-3 and V is TRBV20-1; D uncertain. The V gene lost 5 bases and the J gene lost 4 bases, with 6 bases spanning the gap. The CDR3 is 11 residues long. Germline V gene data show CDR1 as DFQATT and CDR2 as SNEGSKA (reference sequence). The CDR3, as DNA: TGCAGTGCTCGTCGAGGAAACACCATATATTTT. It specifies CSARRGNTIYF.

V and J are TRBV4-3 and TRBJ1-5; D not certain. The V gene lost 0 bases and the J gene lost 5 bases, with 5 bases spanning the gap. This CDR3 has 13 amino acids. Per the germline V gene, CDR1 is LGHNA and CDR2 is YSLEER. DNA of the CDR3: TGCGCCAGCAGCCAAGATAGGGATCAGCCCCAGCATTTT. Translating it yields CASSQDRDQPQHF.

The genes are TRBV6-5 and TRBJ1-2, with D perhaps TRBD1 (6 bases). V was clipped by 4 bases and J by 4 bases, with 13 bases between them. This CDR3 region has 14 residues. Germline CDR1 MNHEY, CDR2 SVGAGI. CDR3 nucleotide sequence: TGTGCCAGCAGTTCCTCCCAGGGGACCTATGGCTACACCTTC. This translates into CASSSSQGTYGYTF.

The CDR3 here is CASSGSGANVLTF. CDR3 in DNA: TGTGCCAGTTCGGGCTCTGGGGCCAACGTCCTGACTTTC. The J gene is TRBJ2-6, the V gene TRBV19; D gene unclear. This CDR3 spans 13 amino acids. Trimming took off 8 bases at V and 0 bases at J, with 5 bases between the two ends. The germline CDR1 and CDR2 sequences are LNHDA and SQIVND (reference sequence).

The rearrangement joins TRBV30 to TRBJ1-2; no clear D gene. Deletions cut 5 bases from V and 4 bases from J, with 17 bases between. The CDR3 is 14 residues long. Germline values: CDR1 GTSNPN, CDR2 SVGIG (reference sequence). The CDR3 protein is CAWVQLGRTYGYTF. The CDR3 DNA reads TGTGCCTGGGTACAATTGGGCAGGACCTATGGCTACACCTTC.

This chain links TRBV2 with TRBJ2-3; the match to TRBD2 covers 10 bases. The CDR3 consists of 17 residues. V gave up 4 bases and J gave up 5 bases; unmatched junction bases: 12. Germline V gives CDR1 SNHLY, CDR2 FYNNEI. CDR3 sequence (DNA): TGTGCCAGCAGTGGGGAACCGGCTAGCGGGAGTGAAGATACGCAGTATTTT. This encodes CASSGEPASGSEDTQYF.

This clone was counted a single time. The chain links TRBV14 to TRBJ1-1, with D unresolved. This CDR3 is built from 12 residues. The V and J ends lost 1 base and 13 bases respectively, with 13 bases between them. The germline V gene encodes CDR1 SGHDN and CDR2 FVKESK. The CDR3 nucleotides read TGTGCCAGCAGCCAAGGAGATGGAGGTATTTTCTTT. It specifies CASSQGDGGIFF.

This chain joins TRBV30 and TRBJ2-3; possibly TRBD2 for D (6 bases). V was shortened by 4 bases and J by 0 bases, with 20 bases between the two germline ends. Germline lookup yields CDR1 GTSNPN and CDR2 SVGIG (reference sequence). The CDR3 runs to 17 residues. CDR3 residues: CAWNGGTSSPSTDTQYF. The CDR3 nucleotides read TGTGCCTGGAATGGGGGAACTAGCTCCCCTAGCACAGATACGCAGTATTTT.

This clone was seen once. The gene calls are TRBV3-1 (or the pseudogene TRBV3-2) and TRBJ2-7, with 16 bases that match TRBD2. The CDR3 is made up of 15 amino acids. The trim removed 1 base at V and 9 bases at J, leaving 3 bases unmatched. The germline V gene has CDR1 LGHDT and CDR2 YNNKEL (reference sequence). The CDR3 protein is CASSQAGLAGGPQYF. In DNA, the CDR3 is TGTGCCAGCAGCCAAGCGGGACTAGCGGGAGGGCCGCAGTACTTC.

V is TRBV29-1 and J is TRBJ1-5; D gene uncertain. Looked up from germline, CDR1 is SQVTM and CDR2 is ANQGSEA. Trimming took 4 bases from V and 7 from J, leaving 17 bases between them. CDR3 length: 14 amino acids. The CDR3 coding sequence is TGCAGCGTTGTGGAGGGTATAGGTCTCCAGCCCCAGCATTTT. This codes for CSVVEGIGLQPQHF.

This chain uses TRBV2 with TRBJ1-1; D is possibly TRBD1 (5 bases). Between the trimmed V and J ends, which lost 6 bases and 4 bases, there was a span of 15 bases. The CDR3 spans 14 residues. Germline loops: CDR1 SNHLY, CDR2 FYNNEI. CDR3 bases: TGTGCCAGCAGAGCCATAAATGGGGGCACTGAAGCTTTCTTT. This encodes CASRAINGGTEAFF.